These 29 T cell receptor beta chains were all obtained from the same sample, sequenced in a study of vaccination and CD4 T cells after COVID-19. These TCRs' antigens remain unknown. Time point described: late sampling 161 to 241 days after vaccination in a few convalescent patients. Stated treatment: roughly 10-day PBMC culture with coronavirus spike peptide pools or control peptides (ViraFEST assay). CD4+ T cells that had been cultured provided DNA sequenced with the Oncomine TCR Beta short-read assay. From the PCR reads, TCRdb called clonotypes with MiXCR, one entry per CDR3 protein. The sample yields 20,000 to 25,000 distinct CDR3 sequences, around 30% seen once. Here the sequenced sample was CD4+ T cells from blood, cultured in vitro, taken about 7 months after SARS-CoV-2 vaccination. These receptors all come from a human donor who had recovered from COVID-19.

This clonotype was counted only a few times. V gene TRBV28 combines with J gene TRBJ2-7; D is undetermined. Deletions cut 3 bases from V and 0 bases from J, with 6 bases between. The CDR3 has 13 residues. Germline assignment: CDR1 MDHEN and CDR2 SYDVKM. The CDR3 DNA is TGTGCCAGCAGTTTCTGGGGCTCCTACGAGCAGTACTTC. Translating gives CASSFWGSYEQYF. The variable domain in full, with the rest retrieved from reference TRBV28 and TRBJ2-7, is DVKVTQSSRYLVKRTGEKVFLECVQDMDHENMFWYRQDPGLGLRLIYFSYDVKMKEKGDIPEGYSVSREKKERFSLILESASTNQTSMYLCASSFWGSYEQYFGPGTRLTVT.

This clonotype was found a few times. The chain has TRBV20-1 and TRBJ2-3; weak D call: TRBD2 (6 bases). The germline V gene encodes CDR1 DFQATT and CDR2 SNEGSKA (reference sequence). The CDR3 is 13 amino acids. V lost 4 bases and J 0 bases, leaving 8 bases between the germline ends. CDR3 sequence reads: CSAKGLSTDTQYF. CDR3 DNA: TGCAGTGCTAAGGGACTGAGCACAGATACGCAGTATTTT.

Only a few counts were recorded for this clonotype. V and J are TRBV7-2 and TRBJ1-6; D is possibly TRBD1 (5 bases). The germline CDR1 and CDR2 sequences are SGHTA and FQGNSA. This CDR3 has 16 residues. V shed 5 bases and J shed 4 bases, with 15 bases lying between them. CDR3 protein: CASSPPGPGYNSPLHF. CDR3 nucleotides: TGTGCCAGCAGCCCTCCGGGACCGGGTTATAATTCACCCCTCCACTTT.

This clonotype came up a few times. V usage is TRBV7-2 and J usage is TRBJ2-7; D is uncertain. The CDR3 is made up of 14 amino acids. Trimming pared 3 bases from V and 7 bases from J, leaving 16 bases between. Germline V gene sequence: CDR1 SGHTA, CDR2 FQGNSA. The CDR3 is CASSFGYTQGEQYF. The CDR3 DNA is TGTGCCAGCAGCTTCGGTTACACCCAAGGGGAGCAGTACTTC.

V is TRBV20-1 and J is TRBJ2-7; D is possibly TRBD2 (6 bases). The CDR3 runs 13 residues. Between the trimmed V and J ends, which lost 6 bases and 2 bases, there was a span of 14 bases. Looked up from germline, CDR1 is DFQATT and CDR2 is SNEGSKA (reference sequence). The CDR3 loop reads CSARTIEPYEQYF. CDR3 sequence (DNA): TGCAGTGCCCGGACTATTGAGCCCTACGAGCAGTACTTC.

This clonotype was seen only a few times. The rearrangement uses TRBV7-3 and TRBJ2-3, with 7 bases lining up with TRBD2. CDR3 length equals 13 residues. The V gene's germline CDR1 is SGHTA and CDR2 FQGTGA. The V segment lost 4 bases and the J segment 6 bases; nucleotides outside the gene matches: 4. The CDR3 region has the DNA TGTGCCAGCAGCTCCACTAGCGCCGATACGCAGTATTTT. It is translated as CASSSTSADTQYF.

This clonotype occurred a few times. V is TRBV7-3 and J is TRBJ2-1, with 14 bases lining up with TRBD2. Germline CDR1 SGHTA, CDR2 FQGTGA. The CDR3 runs 15 residues. V trimming: 6 bases; J trimming: 7 bases; junction bases outside the gene matches: 5. The CDR3 region is CASSQRLAGGNEQFF. CDR3 nucleotide sequence: TGTGCCAGCAGTCAAAGACTAGCGGGGGGGAATGAGCAGTTCTTC.

The sample holds a few counts of this clonotype. The chain links TRBV20-1 to TRBJ2-3; TRBD2 aligns across 8 bases. Germline V CDR1 and CDR2: DFQATT, SNEGSKA (reference sequence). This CDR3 is 13 amino acids long. Trimming cost V 6 bases and J 2 bases; bases outside gene matches: 4. The CDR3 here is CSATTSVTDTQYF. The CDR3 nucleotides are TGCAGTGCGACGACTAGCGTCACAGATACGCAGTATTTT.

The table lists this clonotype with a few counts. The J gene is TRBJ2-5, the V gene TRBV6-1; TRBD1 aligns across 10 bases. J lost 7 bases, V lost 10 bases, and 6 bases had no gene match. This CDR3 has 12 amino acids. Germline V gene data show CDR1 as MNHNS and CDR2 as SASEGT. The CDR3 DNA sequence: TGTGCCATCAGACAGGGGGCAGGGACCCAGTACTTC. Amino acid sequence: CAIRQGAGTQYF.

The rearrangement uses TRBV20-1 and TRBJ2-1; D uncertain. Trimming removed 6 bases from V and 5 bases from J, with 23 bases in between. The CDR3 is 16 amino acids. Looked up from germline, CDR1 is DFQATT and CDR2 is SNEGSKA (reference sequence). The CDR3 loop reads CSAPDTSVRHNNEQFF. In nucleotides, the CDR3 is TGCAGTGCCCCCGACACCTCGGTGAGACACAACAATGAGCAGTTCTTC.

The chain is built from TRBV7-2 and TRBJ2-2; D is ambiguous. Germline V lookup: CDR1 SGHTA, CDR2 FQGNSA. The germline V and J ends were trimmed by 3 bases and 0 bases, with 8 bases remaining between them. CDR3 size: 15 residues. The CDR3: CASSFGGTNTGELFF. The CDR3 bases are TGTGCCAGCAGCTTCGGTGGAACGAACACCGGGGAGCTGTTTTTT.

This rearrangement joins TRBV5-8 to TRBJ2-1, with a weak D call TRBD1 (5 bases). V was pared by 6 bases and J by 2 bases, with 15 bases between. CDR1 is SGHTS, CDR2 YDEGEE, per germline. The length of the CDR3 is 15 residues. CDR3: CASNRQSQAYNEQFF. The DNA of the CDR3 is TGTGCCAGCAACCGACAGTCACAAGCCTACAATGAGCAGTTCTTC.

The chain joins TRBV7-2 to TRBJ1-6; D is possibly TRBD1 (6 bases). The germline CDR1 and CDR2 sequences are SGHTA and FQGNSA. V lost 4 bases, J lost 7 bases, and 14 bases lay in between. This CDR3 is built from 15 residues. The CDR3 reads CASSWNGQTNSPLHF. The CDR3 bases are TGTGCCAGCAGCTGGAATGGACAGACAAATTCACCCCTCCACTTT. The full variable domain, completed using reference TRBV7-2 and TRBJ1-6, is GAGVSQSPSNKVTEKGKDVELRCDPISGHTALYWYRQSLGQGLEFLIYFQGNSAPDKSGLPSDRFSAERTGGSVSTLTIQRTQQEDSAVYLCASSWNGQTNSPLHFGNGTRLTVT.

To note about this clonotype: One junction end does not reproduce the germline sequence, and a read error may be involved. The chain links TRBV10-3 to TRBJ2-5; D is uncertain. The CDR3 loop spans 14 amino acids. Per germline, CDR1 ENHRY and CDR2 SYGVKD. The CDR3 here is CTISDTRVAETQYF. The CDR3 DNA follows: TGTACCATCAGTGATACACGGGTGGCAGAGACCCAGTACTTC.

The chain employs TRBV19 and TRBJ2-7, with 8 bases lining up with TRBD1. Germline V CDR1 and CDR2: LNHDA, SQIVND (reference sequence). J gave up 5 bases and V 10 bases, and 7 bases lay outside the gene matches. This CDR3 is built from 12 residues. The CDR3 bases are TGTGCCACCGAAGACAGGGGCCACGAGCAGTACTTC. Translation: CATEDRGHEQYF.

Only a few counts were recorded for this clonotype. CDR3 sequence (DNA): TGTGCCAGCACTCCGGACAGGGGATTGGCTACCGGTGGCTACACCTTC. This codes for CASTPDRGLATGGYTF. The V and J genes are TRBV7-9 and TRBJ1-2, with 9 nucleotides matching TRBD1. CDR1 SEHNR and CDR2 FQNEAQ come from the germline V gene (reference sequence). V shed 7 bases, J shed 7 bases, and the junction held 16 bases outside the gene matches. This CDR3 has 16 residues.

The V and J genes are TRBV7-3 and TRBJ2-6, with a tentative D call TRBD1 (5 bases). Germline V gene data show CDR1 as SGHTA and CDR2 as FQGTGA. V lost 2 bases to trimming and J lost 0 bases, with 8 bases between them. The CDR3 extends over 16 amino acids. The CDR3 loop is CASSLVGLSGANVLTF. Here the CDR3 DNA reads TGTGCCAGCAGCTTAGTGGGGCTCTCTGGGGCCAACGTCCTGACTTTC.

This clonotype was seen a few times. The rearrangement links TRBV7-9 to TRBJ1-6, with 9 bases that match TRBD1. With 5 bases clipped from V and 9 bases from J, the junction kept 5 bases outside the gene matches. The CDR3 extends over 14 amino acids. CDR1 SEHNR and CDR2 FQNEAQ come from the germline V gene (reference sequence). The CDR3 protein is CASSAGQGSSPLHF. CDR3 bases: TGTGCCAGCAGCGCGGGACAGGGATCTTCACCCCTCCACTTT.

The chain has TRBV20-1 and TRBJ2-7; 8 bases agree with TRBD2. The CDR3 consists of 13 residues. V lost 7 bases to trimming and J lost 1 base; unmatched junction nucleotides: 6. CDR1 and CDR2 (germline): DFQATT, SNEGSKA (reference sequence). For the CDR3, the DNA is TGCAGTGACCAGGGACTAGTTTCCTACGAGCAGTACTTC. Protein sequence: CSDQGLVSYEQYF.

This clonotype was detected a few times. J is TRBJ1-2 and V is TRBV20-1; no clear D gene. V gave up 8 bases and J gave up 3 bases, with 10 bases separating them. Germline-derived CDR1 and CDR2 are DFQATT and SNEGSKA (reference sequence). The CDR3 is 11 residues long. The CDR3 sequence is CSTERDYGYTF. Here the CDR3 DNA reads TGCAGTACAGAGAGGGACTATGGCTACACCTTC.

The rearrangement uses TRBV5-4 and TRBJ2-1; D gene unclear. Germline-derived CDR1 and CDR2 are SGHNT and YYREEE (reference sequence). The CDR3 loop spans 12 amino acids. V lost 3 bases and J 7 bases, leaving 8 bases between the germline ends. The CDR3 nucleotides read TGTGCCAGCAGCTCTTACCAGAATGAGCAGTTCTTC. As protein: CASSSYQNEQFF.

This chain connects TRBV7-8 to TRBJ2-1; possibly TRBD2 for D (6 bases). CDR3 length equals 16 residues. Germline V gene data show CDR1 as SGHVS and CDR2 as FQNEAQ. With 5 bases removed from V and 2 bases from J, the gap between germline ends came to 16 bases. The CDR3, as DNA: TGTGCCAGCAGCCTCAGCCGGGAGCGAACCTACAATGAGCAGTTCTTC. This codes for CASSLSRERTYNEQFF.

This chain uses TRBV28 with TRBJ1-2, with D possibly TRBD1 on 6 matching bases. Germline assignment: CDR1 MDHEN and CDR2 SYDVKM. Trimming removed 10 bases from V and 4 bases from J, with 16 bases in between. The CDR3 sequence is 13 residues long. The CDR3: CATPERGSYGYTF. The CDR3, as DNA: TGTGCCACCCCTGAGAGGGGGTCCTATGGCTACACCTTC.

The chain carries TRBV7-9 and TRBJ1-2; TRBD1 is a possible D gene (6 bases). The CDR3 runs to 17 residues. Trimming shortened V by 1 base and J by 3 bases, and 18 bases separated the two germline ends. Germline loops: CDR1 SEHNR, CDR2 FQNEAQ (reference sequence). The CDR3 DNA is TGTGCCAGCAGCTTAGGCGGTATGGGGGGCGCGGACTATGGCTACACCTTC. It is translated as CASSLGGMGGADYGYTF.

V and J are TRBV27 and TRBJ2-7, with D maybe TRBD2 (5 bases). Germline CDR1 and CDR2: MNHEY and SMNVEV (reference sequence). Trimming stripped 2 bases from V and 0 bases from J, with 14 bases between. This CDR3 spans 16 amino acids. DNA of the CDR3: TGTGCCAGCAGTTTAGGAGGCCATCGAACCTCCTACGAGCAGTACTTC. As protein: CASSLGGHRTSYEQYF.

The genes are TRBV7-2 and TRBJ2-5; 12 bases map to TRBD2. Germline V CDR1 and CDR2: SGHTA, FQGNSA. This CDR3 spans 19 amino acids. After removal of 1 base from V and 4 bases from J, the junction contained 13 bases not matched to a gene. The CDR3 here is CASSLGSSGRAGSGETQYF. The DNA of the CDR3 is TGTGCCAGCAGCTTAGGGTCTAGCGGGAGGGCCGGTTCAGGAGAGACCCAGTACTTC.

V gene TRBV11-3 combines with J gene TRBJ2-3; D remains unclear. Germline-derived CDR1 and CDR2 are SGHNT and YENEEA. This CDR3 is 13 amino acids long. Deletions cut 1 base from V and 3 bases from J, with 5 bases between. The CDR3 is CASSLAGTDTQYF. CDR3 nucleotides: TGTGCCAGCAGCTTAGCTGGGACAGATACGCAGTATTTT.

This clonotype was detected only a few times. The chain employs TRBV6-5 and TRBJ2-7; D call uncertain. The CDR3 spans 13 residues. Germline V gene sequence: CDR1 MNHEY, CDR2 SVGAGI. Trimming removed 0 bases from V and 3 bases from J, with 6 bases in between. CDR3 in DNA: TGTGCCAGCAGTTACTCGATGGACTACGAGCAGTACTTC. It encodes CASSYSMDYEQYF.

This clonotype has a handful of counts. One end of the junction fails to match germline, which may point to a read error. The chain carries TRBV7-6 and TRBJ2-5; tentative D call: TRBD2 (6 bases). This CDR3 has 16 amino acids. Germline V gene lookup returns CDR1 SGHVS and CDR2 FNYEAQ. CDR3 in DNA: TGTGCTAGCACCCTCCGCGGGGTTACCTTTAGAGAGACCCAGTACTTC. This codes for CASTLRGVTFRETQYF.